The 4 T cell receptor beta chains below come from one sample, sequenced in a study of T-cell reconstitution after alpha-beta-depleted transplantation in children. Preparing the TCRbeta library involved the use of unique molecular identifiers. Each CDR3 protein gets one entry after TCRdb re-called the PCR reads with MiXCR. Among some 600,000 distinct CDR3 sequences, around 17% were seen once, and the ten largest hold under 1.2%. Sequences were derived from PBMCs from the stem cell graft donor, sampled from the stem cell graft. These receptors came from a human donor who donated a stem cell graft to a child with acute myeloid leukemia.

This clonotype was counted at least ten times. The chain couples TRBV7-2 to TRBJ1-5; D unclear. V lost 5 bases, J lost 6 bases, and 11 bases lay in between. CDR1 SGHTA and CDR2 FQGNSA come from the germline V gene. The CDR3 length is 13 residues. CDR3: CASSTNAAQPQHF. CDR3 nucleotides: TGTGCCAGCAGCACGAACGCGGCTCAGCCCCAGCATTTT.

V gene TRBV6-2 or TRBV6-3 combines with J gene TRBJ2-3, with 11 nucleotides matching TRBD2. CDR1 and CDR2 from the germline V gene are MNHEY and SVGEGT. This CDR3 spans 18 amino acids. Trimming cost V 2 bases and J 4 bases; bases outside gene matches: 11. CDR3 sequence: CASSYHLKTSGEADTQYF. The CDR3 DNA follows: TGTGCCAGCAGTTACCATCTGAAGACTAGCGGGGAGGCAGATACGCAGTATTTT.

With respect to this clonotype: The junction departs from the called germline gene at one end, perhaps through a read error. The rearrangement uses TRBV20-1 and TRBJ1-1; D is undetermined. The CDR3 consists of 10 residues. CDR1 and CDR2 (germline): DFQATT, SNEGSKA (reference sequence). The CDR3, as DNA: TGCTGTGCTTCCGACACCGAAGCTTTCTTT. This encodes CCASDTEAFF.

The rearrangement uses TRBV27 and TRBJ2-2, with D maybe TRBD2 (6 bases). V shed 2 bases and J shed 4 bases, with 14 bases lying between them. CDR1 is MNHEY and CDR2 is SMNVEV in the germline V gene (reference sequence). This CDR3 is 16 amino acids long. CDR3 sequence reads: CASSLGGGRGTGELFF. In DNA, the CDR3 is TGTGCCAGCAGTTTAGGAGGCGGGCGGGGCACCGGGGAGCTGTTTTTT.